A selection of T cell receptor beta chains follows, all from one sample in a study of spatial heterogeneity in lung cancer. MiXCR, applied by TCRdb to the 5' RACE reads, yields one record per CDR3 protein. The sample holds about 9,300 distinct CDR3 sequences, roughly half seen once. The material sequenced was lung tumor tissue, taken at surgery. These receptors all come from a female donor with early-stage non-small cell lung cancer. CDR3s include the opening cysteine and the closing phenylalanine or tryptophan. D genes are given only for firm matches. Clone size, where shown, is once, few, many, or a class for clones that have expanded.

v_gene	d_gene	j_gene	len	abundance	CDR3aa	CDR3nt
TRBV7-3	.	TRBJ1-6	15	.	CASSLTPNGVSPLHF	TGTGCCAGCAGCTTAACCCCAAACGGAGTGTCACCCCTCCACTTT
TRBV5-1	TRBD2	TRBJ2-1	18	.	CASSLFHSGGMAVNEQFF	TGCGCCAGCAGCTTGTTTCATAGCGGGGGCATGGCTGTCAATGAGCAGTTCTTC
TRBV10-3	TRBD1	TRBJ2-5	13	.	CATGQRGRETQYF	TGTGCCACAGGACAGAGGGGGCGAGAGACCCAGTACTTC
TRBV7-8	.	TRBJ2-3	12	medium-sized	CASSLTADTQYF	TGTGCCAGCAGCTTAACGGCAGATACGCAGTATTTT
TRBV2	.	TRBJ1-1	14	.	CASSDRTAGTEAFF	TGTGCCAGCAGTGATCGGACAGCGGGGACTGAAGCTTTCTTT
TRBV6-1	TRBD2	TRBJ2-1	15	.	CASIRSGGIYNEQFF	TGTGCCAGCATTCGTAGCGGGGGGATCTACAATGAGCAGTTCTTC
TRBV4-1	.	TRBJ1-5	13	few	CASSQDRGFAQHF	TGCGCCAGCAGCCAAGATCGAGGGTTCGCCCAGCATTTT
TRBV6-5	.	TRBJ2-1	16	.	CASSYRAGNSYNEQFF	TGTGCCAGCAGTTACAGGGCAGGCAACTCCTACAATGAGCAGTTCTTC
TRBV27	.	TRBJ1-1	15	.	CASSLSPGMGSEAFF	TGTGCCAGCAGTTTATCCCCGGGTATGGGCAGTGAAGCTTTCTTT
TRBV20-1	.	TRBJ2-3	12	.	CSASLGFDTQYF	TGCAGTGCTAGTTTGGGATTCGATACGCAGTATTTT
TRBV6-6	.	TRBJ1-1	17	.	CASSYTRPLQGNTEAFF	TGTGCCAGCAGTTACACGCGGCCTTTACAGGGGAACACTGAAGCTTTCTTT
TRBV5-1	.	TRBJ1-6	13	.	CASIRDPGYPLHF	TGCGCCAGCATTCGGGACCCCGGATATCCCCTCCACTTT
TRBV7-3	.	TRBJ1-1	13	few	CASSPRGDTEAFF	TGTGCCAGCAGCCCTAGGGGGGATACTGAAGCTTTCTTT
TRBV11-2	TRBD2	TRBJ2-7	16	.	CASSQKVGLATYEQYF	TGTGCCAGCAGCCAAAAAGTAGGACTAGCGACCTACGAGCAGTACTTC
TRBV27	.	TRBJ2-2	14	.	CASKFHTNTGELFF	TGTGCCAGCAAGTTTCACACGAACACCGGGGAGCTGTTTTTT
TRBV20-1	TRBD1	TRBJ1-1	12	.	CSASGQGTEAFF	TGCAGTGCTAGCGGACAGGGCACTGAAGCTTTCTTT
TRBV2	.	TRBJ1-5	17	few	CASSAPVSTYSNQPQHF	TGTGCCAGCAGTGCCCCGGTCAGCACGTATAGCAATCAGCCCCAGCATTTT
TRBV5-1	TRBD1	TRBJ1-5	14	.	CASSPDRGDQPQHF	TGCGCCAGCAGCCCCGACAGGGGTGATCAGCCCCAGCATTTT
TRBV7-8	.	TRBJ2-7	16	hyperexpanded	CASTWSGQGVSYEQYF	TGTGCCAGCACATGGTCGGGGCAGGGTGTCTCCTACGAGCAGTACTTC
TRBV20-1	.	TRBJ2-2	14	medium-sized	CSARDIQSTGELFF	TGCAGTGCTAGAGATATCCAGAGCACCGGGGAGCTGTTTTTT
TRBV3-1	.	TRBJ2-3	15	.	CASSQVAGRTDTQYF	TGTGCCAGCAGCCAAGTTGCGGGGCGCACAGATACGCAGTATTTT
TRBV13	.	TRBJ1-2	12	.	CASTQGISGYTF	TGTGCCTCCACCCAGGGGATCTCTGGCTACACCTTC
TRBV28	.	TRBJ2-3	16	few	CASSLFRASRDDTQYF	TGTGCCAGCAGTTTATTCCGGGCATCTCGAGACGATACGCAGTATTTT
TRBV5-1	.	TRBJ2-3	14	medium-sized	CASSREQVADTQYF	TGCGCCAGCAGCCGAGAACAAGTAGCAGATACGCAGTATTTT
TRBV29-1	.	TRBJ1-2	12	few	CSVEEGGYGYTF	TGCAGCGTTGAAGAGGGGGGCTATGGCTACACCTTC
TRBV7-9	TRBD1	TRBJ1-1	15	.	CASSLLQGASTEAFF	TGTGCCAGCAGCTTATTACAGGGGGCAAGCACTGAAGCTTTCTTT
TRBV29-1	TRBD1	TRBJ2-3	14	.	CSVTGQALGDTQYF	TGCAGCGTTACCGGACAGGCCCTCGGGGATACGCAGTATTTT
TRBV7-9	TRBD1	TRBJ1-2	15	.	CASSVPGTGSGGYTF	TGTGCCAGCAGCGTCCCCGGGACAGGGAGCGGTGGCTACACCTTC
TRBV29-1	.	TRBJ2-2	13	.	CSVGRENTGELFF	TGCAGCGTCGGACGGGAGAACACCGGGGAGCTGTTTTTT
TRBV12-3/TRBV12-4	TRBD1	TRBJ1-2	14	.	CASRTGPLFGGYTF	TGTGCCAGCAGGACAGGGCCCCTGTTCGGTGGCTACACCTTC
TRBV7-3	.	TRBJ2-5	14	.	CASSLHGGSETQYF	TGTGCCAGCAGCTTACACGGTGGGTCAGAGACCCAGTACTTC
TRBV10-3	.	TRBJ2-1	12	.	CAISVAGNEQFF	TGTGCCATCAGTGTCGCCGGGAATGAGCAGTTCTTC
TRBV6-2/TRBV6-3	.	TRBJ2-1	11	.	CASSYGGEQFF	TGTGCCAGCAGTTACGGCGGGGAGCAGTTCTTC
TRBV5-5	TRBD2	TRBJ2-2	13	few	CASRAGRNGELFF	TGTGCCAGCAGAGCGGGACGGAACGGGGAGCTGTTTTTT
TRBV4-2	.	TRBJ1-5	13	once	CASSLDRNQPQHF	TGTGCCAGCAGCTTAGATCGCAATCAGCCCCAGCATTTT
TRBV15	.	TRBJ2-1	14	.	CATSRDPGSNEQFF	TGTGCCACCAGCAGAGATCCGGGGAGCAATGAGCAGTTCTTC
TRBV4-3	TRBD1	TRBJ1-1	15	.	CASSQDLQGLPEAFF	TGCGCCAGCAGCCAGGACCTACAGGGGCTCCCTGAAGCTTTCTTT
TRBV9	.	TRBJ2-6	15	few	CASSPYGTGANVLTF	TGTGCCAGCAGCCCCTACGGTACCGGGGCCAACGTCCTGACTTTC
TRBV7-2	.	TRBJ2-1	14	medium-sized	CASSKEISYNEQFF	TGTGCCAGCAGCAAGGAGATCTCCTACAATGAGCAGTTCTTC
TRBV7-8	TRBD2	TRBJ2-2	19	.	CASSSPTSLAGGRGGELFF	TGTGCCAGCAGCTCACCGACTTCACTAGCGGGGGGTAGAGGTGGGGAGCTGTTTTTT
TRBV7-2	.	TRBJ2-3	15	.	CASSAHGSSTDTQYF	TGTGCCAGCAGCGCCCATGGCTCAAGCACAGATACGCAGTATTTT
TRBV20-1	TRBD2	TRBJ2-3	15	.	CSASMGLAGFDTQYF	TGCAGTGCTAGCATGGGACTAGCGGGGTTCGATACGCAGTATTTT
TRBV20-1	.	TRBJ2-3	14	.	CSPSRRGSTDTQYF	TGCAGTCCAAGCAGGAGGGGAAGCACAGATACGCAGTATTTT
TRBV7-3	.	TRBJ2-2	16	.	CASSSQAGGRGGELFF	TGTGCCAGCAGCTCCCAGGCCGGGGGGCGAGGCGGGGAGCTGTTTTTT
TRBV20-1	TRBD1	TRBJ2-5	13	few	CSAGEQGGETQYF	TGCAGTGCTGGCGAACAGGGGGGAGAGACCCAGTACTTC
TRBV10-3	.	TRBJ1-1	13	.	CAIRPGQNTEAFF	TGTGCCATCAGACCGGGACAGAACACTGAAGCTTTCTTT
TRBV6-1	TRBD2	TRBJ2-1	13	.	CASANSGGNEQFF	TGTGCCAGCGCGAATAGCGGGGGTAATGAGCAGTTCTTC
TRBV7-8	.	TRBJ2-2	15	once	CASSLGLGNTGELFF	TGTGCCAGCAGCTTAGGCCTAGGCAACACCGGGGAGCTGTTTTTT
TRBV7-2	.	TRBJ2-7	11	.	CASSAQYEQYF	TGTGCCAGCAGCGCCCAATACGAGCAGTACTTC
TRBV7-2	.	TRBJ2-3	15	few	CASSLGPRSTDTQYF	TGTGCCAGCAGCTTAGGCCCTAGATCCACAGATACGCAGTATTTT
TRBV11-2	TRBD2	TRBJ2-7	15	few	CASSLGLAGIYEQYF	TGTGCCAGCAGCCTCGGACTAGCGGGGATCTACGAGCAGTACTTC
TRBV5-4	.	TRBJ2-1	16	few	CASSLGTVPQRNEQFF	TGTGCCAGCAGCTTGGGGACGGTGCCCCAACGGAATGAGCAGTTCTTC
TRBV7-9	TRBD1	TRBJ1-2	12	.	CASTGQGGGYTF	TGTGCCAGCACCGGACAGGGAGGCGGCTACACCTTC